What follows are 11 T cell receptor beta chains derived from one specimen sequenced in a study of cytomegalovirus exposure and HLA in healthy donors. Vbeta (60) and Jbeta (13) primers were used in the PCR. The protocol was immunoSEQ multiplex PCR, while the TCRdb copy is restricted to in-frame clones and leaves out a portion. The table lists about 190,000 clones, around 86% of them singletons, with roughly 1.6% in the top ten. Sequenced: PBMCs. These receptor sequences come from a man in his fifties or sixties in good health and CMV-seronegative.

The chain employs TRBV19 and TRBJ2-1, with D perhaps TRBD2 (7 bases). Trimming cost V 4 bases and J 9 bases, with 19 bases left between them. Germline lookup yields CDR1 LNHDA and CDR2 SQIVND (reference sequence). The CDR3 has 15 amino acids. The CDR3 sequence is CASSKSGTLQSEQFF. CDR3 nucleotide sequence: TGTGCCAGTAGTAAGAGCGGGACACTTCAGAGTGAGCAGTTCTTC.

This chain links TRBV6-4 with TRBJ2-2; 12 positions agree with TRBD2. The CDR3 totals 16 residues. V was pared by 5 bases and J by 1 base, with 2 bases of the junction left unmatched. Germline lookup yields CDR1 MRHNA and CDR2 SNTAGT. The CDR3 nucleotides read TGTGCCAGCAGTCGGACTAGCGGGATGAACACCGGGGAGCTGTTTTTT. It specifies CASSRTSGMNTGELFF.

The J gene is TRBJ1-6, the V gene TRBV7-9, with D hard to call. This CDR3 has 15 residues. V lost 2 bases and J lost 6, with 11 bases in between. From germline, CDR1 is SEHNR and CDR2 FQNEAQ (reference sequence). CDR3 sequence: CASSLLGRANSPLHF. The CDR3 nucleotides read TGTGCCAGCAGCTTATTAGGGAGGGCTAATTCACCCCTCCACTTT.

The chain uses TRBV7-9 and TRBJ2-1; 7 bases align to TRBD2. Germline values: CDR1 SEHNR, CDR2 FQNEAQ (reference sequence). The CDR3 contains 14 residues. With 10 bases clipped from V and 0 bases from J, the junction kept 6 bases outside the gene matches. CDR3 nucleotides: TGTGCCACACGCGGGGGACTCTCCTACAATGAGCAGTTCTTC. This sequence encodes CATRGGLSYNEQFF.

V is TRBV7-2 and J is TRBJ1-3; TRBD1 might be the D (6 bases). V lost 3 bases, J lost 0 bases, and 9 bases lay in between. Germline CDR1 SGHTA, CDR2 FQGNSA. CDR3 length: 15 amino acids. CDR3 sequence reads: CASSLGTRSGNTIYF. The CDR3 DNA reads as TGTGCCAGCAGCTTGGGGACACGCTCTGGAAACACCATATATTTT.

The chain couples TRBV9 to TRBJ2-1, with D perhaps matching TRBD1 (6 bases). The CDR3 loop spans 12 amino acids. Trimming removed 3 bases from V and 13 bases from J, with 14 bases in between. The germline V gene has CDR1 SGDLS and CDR2 YYNGEE. DNA of the CDR3: TGTGCCAGCAGCGCCCAAAACAGGGCACAGTTCTTC. This sequence encodes CASSAQNRAQFF.

J is TRBJ2-5 and V is TRBV4-3; D is ambiguous. This CDR3 comprises 14 residues. V was trimmed by 0 bases and J by 11 bases, leaving 16 bases between them. CDR1 is LGHNA, CDR2 YSLEER, per germline. In DNA form, the CDR3 reads TGCGCCAGCAGCCAAGATTTGCAGGTATTAGTGCAGTACTTC. It is translated as CASSQDLQVLVQYF.

In DNA, the CDR3 is TGTGCCAGCAGTCCTGGGACAGCCAGCAATCAGCCCCAGCATTTT. It yields the protein CASSPGTASNQPQHF. The chain recombines TRBV25-1 with TRBJ1-5; 7 bases map to TRBD1. Per germline, CDR1 MGHDK and CDR2 SYGVNS. The V gene end was trimmed by 5 bases and the J gene end by 1 base; junction bases not matched to a gene: 5. CDR3 length: 15 residues.

The chain couples TRBV2 to TRBJ2-3; D gene uncertain. The CDR3 is 13 amino acids. Trimming removed 7 bases from V and 1 base from J, with 9 bases in between. The V gene's germline CDR1 is SNHLY and CDR2 FYNNEI. The CDR3 nucleotides read TGTGCCAGCACGACGGGTCGCACAGATACGCAGTATTTT. Translating it yields CASTTGRTDTQYF. Looking up the rest from reference TRBV2 and TRBJ2-3 gives the full variable domain: EPEVTQTPSHQVTQMGQEVILRCVPISNHLYFYWYRQILGQKVEFLVSFYNNEISEKSEIFDDQFSVERPDGSNFTLKIRSTKLEDSAMYFCASTTGRTDTQYFGPGTRLTVL.

As regards this clone: Compared with germline, one end of the junction differs, possibly owing to a read error. This sequence joins TRBV6-1 and TRBJ2-2; a weak D match, TRBD1 (5 bases). Per germline, CDR1 MNHNS and CDR2 SASEGT. The CDR3 runs 15 residues. The CDR3 DNA is TGTGTCAGCAGTGAAGGCAGGGCGCACGACGGGGAGCTGTTTTTT. Amino acid sequence: CVSSEGRAHDGELFF.

The V gene is TRBV5-1, the J gene TRBJ2-3, with TRBD2 matching over 7 bases. The CDR3 length is 13 residues. Per the germline V gene, CDR1 is SGHRS and CDR2 is YFSETQ. Trimming at V came to 8 bases and at J to 0 bases, leaving 3 bases not matched to a gene. CDR3 residues: CARSGGSTDTQYF. CDR3 nucleotides: TGCGCCAGGTCGGGGGGAAGCACAGATACGCAGTATTTT.